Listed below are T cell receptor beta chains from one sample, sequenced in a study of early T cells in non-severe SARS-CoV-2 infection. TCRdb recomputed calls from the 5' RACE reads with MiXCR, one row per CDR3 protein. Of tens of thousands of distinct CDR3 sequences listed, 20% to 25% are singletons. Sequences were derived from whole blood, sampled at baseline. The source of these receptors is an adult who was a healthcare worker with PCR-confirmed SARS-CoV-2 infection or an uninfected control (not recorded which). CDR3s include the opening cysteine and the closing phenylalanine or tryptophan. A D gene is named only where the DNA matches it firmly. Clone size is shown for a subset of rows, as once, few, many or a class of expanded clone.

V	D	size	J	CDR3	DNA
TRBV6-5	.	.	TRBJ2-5	CTSSPGKQETQYF	TGTACCAGCAGTCCCGGGAAGCAAGAGACCCAGTACTTC
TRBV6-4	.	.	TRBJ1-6	CASSATANSPLHF	TGTGCCAGCAGTGCGACAGCGAATTCACCCCTCCACTTT
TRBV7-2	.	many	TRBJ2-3	CASSVRLKPTTDTQYF	TGTGCCAGCAGCGTTCGCTTGAAGCCAACCACAGATACGCAGTATTTT
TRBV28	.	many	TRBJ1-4	CASSLSGQKGGEKLFF	TGTGCCAGCAGTTTATCGGGACAAAAAGGGGGTGAAAAACTGTTTTTT
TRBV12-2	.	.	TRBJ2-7	CASRLGPLSSYEQYF	TGTGCAAGTCGCTTAGGACCCCTGAGCTCCTACGAGCAGTACTTC
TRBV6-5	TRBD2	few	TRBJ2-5	CASKLLAGVKETQYF	TGTGCCAGCAAACTACTAGCGGGGGTAAAAGAGACCCAGTACTTC
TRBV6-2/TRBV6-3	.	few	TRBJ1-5	CASSTGQPIQHF	TGTGCCAGCAGTACAGGACAGCCAATCCAGCATTTT
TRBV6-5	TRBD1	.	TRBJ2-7	CASSPTGAESYEQYF	TGTGCCAGCAGTCCTACAGGGGCCGAGTCCTACGAGCAGTACTTC
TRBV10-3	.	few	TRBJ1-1	CAISEGVVTEAFF	TGTGCCATCAGCGAGGGGGTTGTCACTGAAGCTTTCTTT
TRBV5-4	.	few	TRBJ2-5	CASSLGARQETQYF	TGTGCCAGCAGCCTTGGCGCCAGGCAAGAGACCCAGTACTTC
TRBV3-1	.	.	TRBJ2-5	CASSQRAKTQYF	TGTGCCAGCAGCCAAAGAGCTAAGACCCAGTACTTC
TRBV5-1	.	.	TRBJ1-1	CASSEGGTEAFF	TGCGCCAGCAGCGAAGGGGGGACTGAAGCTTTCTTT
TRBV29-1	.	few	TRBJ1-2	CSVEQGGYGYTF	TGCAGCGTTGAGCAGGGCGGTTATGGCTACACCTTC
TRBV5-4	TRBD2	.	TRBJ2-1	CASSPIAGGLVNEQFF	TGTGCCAGCAGCCCCATAGCGGGGGGCCTAGTGAATGAGCAGTTCTTC
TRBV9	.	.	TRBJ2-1	CASSSLWNEQFF	TGTGCCAGCAGCTCTCTCTGGAATGAGCAGTTCTTC
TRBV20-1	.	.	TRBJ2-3	CSATRGTTDTQYF	TGCAGTGCTACTCGGGGGACCACAGATACGCAGTATTTT
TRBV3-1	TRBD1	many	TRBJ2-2	CASSPRQGANGELFF	TGTGCCAGCAGCCCCCGACAGGGGGCAAACGGGGAGCTGTTTTTT
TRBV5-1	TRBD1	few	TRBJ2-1	CASSRGPSYNEQFF	TGCGCCAGCAGTAGGGGGCCCTCCTACAATGAGCAGTTCTTC
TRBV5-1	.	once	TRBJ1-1	CASSLAGAGRVGTEAFF	TGCGCCAGCAGCTTGGCCGGTGCGGGCAGGGTTGGCACTGAAGCTTTCTTT
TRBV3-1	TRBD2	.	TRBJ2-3	CASSHSTGLAGTDTQYF	TGTGCCAGCAGCCATTCTACTGGACTAGCAGGGACAGATACGCAGTATTTT
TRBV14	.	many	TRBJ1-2	CASSLFAGDGYTF	TGTGCCAGCAGCCTCTTCGCCGGGGATGGCTACACCTTC
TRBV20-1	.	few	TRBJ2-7	CSARAGVEQYF	TGCAGTGCTAGAGCAGGGGTCGAGCAGTACTTC
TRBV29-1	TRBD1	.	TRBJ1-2	CSVEELQGYGYTF	TGCAGCGTTGAAGAATTACAGGGGTATGGCTACACCTTC
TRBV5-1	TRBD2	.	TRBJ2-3	CASSLSGGPPQYF	TGCGCCAGCAGCTTGAGCGGGGGGCCCCCCCAGTATTTT
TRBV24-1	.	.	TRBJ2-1	CATSAGAEQFF	TGTGCCACCAGTGCCGGGGCGGAGCAGTTCTTC
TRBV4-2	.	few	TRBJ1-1	CASRPRPLTADVGDTEAFF	TGTGCCAGCAGACCCCGGCCATTGACCGCCGATGTTGGGGACACTGAAGCTTTCTTT
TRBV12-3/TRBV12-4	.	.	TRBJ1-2	CASSKQGIYGYTF	TGTGCCAGCAGTAAACAGGGTATATATGGCTACACCTTC
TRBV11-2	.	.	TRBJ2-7	CASSLVKRKGLYEQYF	TGTGCCAGCAGCTTAGTGAAAAGAAAGGGCCTTTACGAGCAGTACTTC
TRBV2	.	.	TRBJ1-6	CASNGDVESPLHF	TGTGCCTCAAATGGGGACGTCGAGTCACCCCTCCACTTT
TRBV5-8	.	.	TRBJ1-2	CASSIRQFSNYGYTF	TGTGCCAGCAGCATTCGACAGTTTTCTAACTATGGCTACACCTTC
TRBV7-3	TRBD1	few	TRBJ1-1	CASSSGTGTEAFF	TGTGCCAGCAGTTCCGGGACAGGCACTGAAGCTTTCTTT
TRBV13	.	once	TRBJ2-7	CASSLGSPMREQYF	TGTGCCAGCAGCTTAGGCAGCCCTATGAGGGAGCAGTACTTC
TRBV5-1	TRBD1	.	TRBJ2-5	CASGPGTGMGETQYF	TGCGCCAGCGGACCAGGGACAGGGATGGGCGAGACCCAGTACTTC
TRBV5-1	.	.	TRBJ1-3	CASSLDGGNTIYF	TGCGCCAGCAGCCTGGACGGTGGAAACACCATATATTTT
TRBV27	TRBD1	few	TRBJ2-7	CATSDRSFYEQYF	TGTGCCACCTCGGACAGGAGCTTCTACGAGCAGTACTTC
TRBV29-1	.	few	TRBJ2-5	CSVVEVKETQYF	TGCAGCGTGGTAGAGGTTAAAGAGACCCAGTACTTC
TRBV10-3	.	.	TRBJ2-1	CAISESEGGSRIF	TGTGCCATCAGTGAGTCTGAGGGGGGGAGCAGGATCTTC
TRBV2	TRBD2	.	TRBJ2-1	CASFRLAGRNEQFF	TGTGCCAGCTTCCGGCTAGCGGGGAGGAATGAGCAGTTCTTC